These 9 T cell receptor beta chains share one sample of origin, sequenced in a study of beta chain features in type 1 diabetes. The investigators reverse transcribed all of the isolated RNA, so they sequenced expressed TCRB transcripts. Generated by immunoSEQ multiplex PCR, the TCRdb table keeps only in-frame clones and is missing some. This sample has 430,000 or so clones, with roughly an eighth found just once. Sequenced: naive CD4+ T cells from blood. The receptor source for this set is a woman between 18 and 29 years old in good health.

This clone was detected only a few times. The rearrangement joins TRBV5-1 to TRBJ2-1; the match to TRBD1 covers 8 bases. The length of the CDR3 is 15 residues. The germline V gene encodes CDR1 SGHRS and CDR2 YFSETQ. V trimming: 1 base; J trimming: 5 bases; junction bases outside the gene matches: 5. CDR3 loop: CASSLTGQGNNEQFF. As DNA, the CDR3 is TGCGCCAGCAGCTTGACCGGACAGGGAAACAATGAGCAGTTCTTC.

In this sample, this clone turned up many times. The chain carries TRBV23-1 and TRBJ2-1, with 7 nucleotides matching TRBD1. TRBV23-1 qualifies as an ORF whose function is uncertain. Losses at the gene ends were 0 bases for V and 8 bases for J; bases not matched to a gene: 10. This CDR3 is built from 16 residues. This CDR3 reads CASSQSRTGVLYEQFF. Here the CDR3 DNA reads TGCGCCAGCAGTCAATCCCGGACAGGTGTTCTCTATGAGCAGTTCTTC.

This clone was found a few times. The chain couples TRBV5-1 to TRBJ1-2; D gene uncertain. Trimming stripped 3 bases from V and 5 bases from J, with 8 bases between. CDR3 length: 12 amino acids. Germline V gene sequence: CDR1 SGHRS, CDR2 YFSETQ. CDR3 DNA: TGCGCCAGCAGCTGGGGAGCATATGGCTACACCTTC. It codes for CASSWGAYGYTF.

The CDR3 DNA sequence: TGTGCCAGCAGTTTTAGGTTTGAGGGCCCCTACGAGCAGTACGTC. Its translation: CASSFRFEGPYEQYV. The chain is built from TRBV27 and TRBJ2-7, with D perhaps matching TRBD2 (5 bases). V lost 3 bases to trimming and J lost 2 bases, with 14 bases between them. Germline V gene sequence: CDR1 MNHEY, CDR2 SMNVEV (reference sequence). This CDR3 contains 15 residues.

The sample holds a few counts of this clone. The chain joins TRBV28 to TRBJ1-1; D remains unclear. The CDR3 spans 15 residues. Germline assignment: CDR1 MDHEN and CDR2 SYDVKM. The V end was cut by 8 bases, the J end by 4 bases, with 20 bases between. CDR3 in DNA: TGTGCCAGCCTAAAGCATAAGACATTGAGCACTGAAGCTTTCTTT. As protein: CASLKHKTLSTEAFF.

DNA for the CDR3: TGTGCCAGCAGCACTATAGCGGGAGGGCTTTACAATGAGCAGTTCTTC. It is translated as CASSTIAGGLYNEQFF. This sequence joins TRBV7-9 and TRBJ2-1, with TRBD2 matching over 11 bases. The CDR3 is 16 amino acids. Trimming took 5 bases from V and 4 from J; bases not matched to a gene: 7. Germline V gene sequence: CDR1 SEHNR, CDR2 FQNEAQ (reference sequence).

The chain has TRBV7-9 and TRBJ1-4; D gene unclear. Germline V gene lookup returns CDR1 SEHNR and CDR2 FQNEAQ (reference sequence). V dropped 5 bases and J dropped 5 bases, with 6 bases sitting between them. This CDR3 contains 12 residues. The CDR3 coding sequence is TGTGCCAGCAGCCCACTCAATGAAAAACTGTTTTTT. Protein: CASSPLNEKLFF. Full variable domain (missing parts from reference TRBV7-9 and TRBJ1-4): DTGVSQNPRHKITKRGQNVTFRCDPISEHNRLYWYRQTLGQGPEFLTYFQNEAQLEKSRLLSDRFSAERPKGSFSTLEIQRTEQGDSAMYLCASSPLNEKLFFGSGTQLSVL.

This CDR3 reads CASSLSVRDQNTGELFF. The CDR3, as DNA: TGTGCCAGCAGTCTAAGTGTCCGGGACCAGAACACCGGGGAGCTGTTTTTT. The chain uses TRBV28 and TRBJ2-2; D is tentatively TRBD1 or TRBD2 (5 bases each). CDR1 and CDR2 (germline): MDHEN, SYDVKM. Trimming stripped 5 bases from V and 1 base from J, with 17 bases between. The CDR3 is 17 amino acids.

The chain links TRBV7-2 to TRBJ2-7; TRBD1 aligns across 7 bases. Germline trimming cut 8 bases from V and 5 bases from J; bases unmatched to any gene: 6. Germline assignment: CDR1 SGHTA and CDR2 FQGNSA. CDR3 length: 12 residues. CDR3 bases: TGTGCCAGCCCCGAGACAGGGAACGAGCAGTACGTC. It is translated as CASPETGNEQYV.